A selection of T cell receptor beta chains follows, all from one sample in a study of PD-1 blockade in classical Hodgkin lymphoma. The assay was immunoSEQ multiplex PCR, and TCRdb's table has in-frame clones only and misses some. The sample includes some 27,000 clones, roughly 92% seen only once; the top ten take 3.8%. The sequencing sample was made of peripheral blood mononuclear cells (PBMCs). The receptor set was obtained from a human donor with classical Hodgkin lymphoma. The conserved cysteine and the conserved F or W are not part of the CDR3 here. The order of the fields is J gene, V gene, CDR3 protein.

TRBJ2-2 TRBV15 ATSRAIPLDAGELF
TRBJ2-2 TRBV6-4 ASSADPTGELF
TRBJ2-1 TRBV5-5 ASSLGLAVYNEQF
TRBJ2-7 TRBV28 ASSLFLGYEQY
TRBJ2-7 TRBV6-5 ASSYGTSTEQY
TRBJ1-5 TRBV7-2 ASSYRGNQPQH
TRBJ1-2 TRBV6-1 ASSDVGGYT
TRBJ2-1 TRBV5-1 ASSLGQAYNEQF
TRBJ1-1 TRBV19 ASSVLQSNTEAF
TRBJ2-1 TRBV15 ATSRPSFGGARTLSYNEQF
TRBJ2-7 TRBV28 ASSLQGSVSYEQY
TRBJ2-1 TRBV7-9 ASSFGLAGHEQF
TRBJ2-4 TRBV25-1 ASSESGKNIQY
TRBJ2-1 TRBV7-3 ASSHPVAGGPSEQF
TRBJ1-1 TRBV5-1 ASSLSPGTVTEAF
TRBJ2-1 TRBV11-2 ASSPGLVYEQF
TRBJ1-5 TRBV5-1 ASSLSPVQPQH
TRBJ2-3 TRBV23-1 ASSQTGCTDTQY
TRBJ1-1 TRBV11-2 ASSPGTLNTEAF
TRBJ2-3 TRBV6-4 ASRESGTDTQY
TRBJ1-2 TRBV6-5 ASSQASYGYT
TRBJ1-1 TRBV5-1 ASSLAGGTANTEAF
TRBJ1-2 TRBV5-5 ASSGGTAYGYT
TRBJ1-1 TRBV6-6 ASRPGQKNTEAF
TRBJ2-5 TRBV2 ASNSLVQETQY
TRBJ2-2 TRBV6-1 AICPGPDTGELL